This is a list of T cell receptor beta chains from one sample in a study of beta chain features in type 1 diabetes. This table comes from immunoSEQ multiplex PCR, and its TCRdb copy is limited to in-frame clones, with some not included. Counted here are about 400,000 clones, over 9.5% occurring once; the ten biggest clones make up around 0.0099%. Input material: naive CD4+ T cells from blood. All receptors derive from a woman between 18 and 29 years old with type 1 diabetes. Each CDR3 is given with its conserved first and last residue. The order of the fields is clone size, J gene, D gene, V gene, CDR3 protein, CDR3 DNA. A D gene is named only where the DNA matches it firmly. Some rows mark clone size as missing; the rest say once, few, many or name a class of expanded clone.

size: NA; J: TRBJ2-3; D: TRBD1; V: TRBV18; CDR3: CASSDGQGRGDTQYF; DNA: TGTGCCAGCTCAGATGGACAGGGAAGGGGAGATACGCAGTATTTT
size: NA; J: TRBJ1-1; D: TRBD1; V: TRBV7-9; CDR3: CASSARTGMNTEAFF; DNA: TGTGCCAGCAGCGCCCGGACAGGCATGAACACTGAAGCTTTCTTT
size: few; J: TRBJ1-2; D: TRBD1; V: TRBV28; CDR3: CASSAGGHGYTF; DNA: TGTGCCAGCAGTGCAGGGGGCCATGGCTACACCTTC
size: few; J: TRBJ2-5; D: TRBD2; V: TRBV7-2; CDR3: CASSWISGGRETQYF; DNA: TGTGCCAGCAGCTGGATTAGCGGGGGTCGGGAGACCCAGTACTTC
size: NA; J: TRBJ1-1; D: NA; V: TRBV5-1; CDR3: CASSKAENTEAFF; DNA: TGCGCCAGCAGCAAAGCGGAGAACACTGAAGCTTTCTTT
size: NA; J: TRBJ2-6; D: NA; V: TRBV14; CDR3: CASSPLTGSGANVLTF; DNA: TGTGCCAGCAGCCCTCTGACCGGGTCCGGGGCCAACGTCCTGACTTTC
size: NA; J: TRBJ2-5; D: TRBD2; V: TRBV6-5; CDR3: CASRLSGEETQYF; DNA: TGTGCCAGCAGACTTAGCGGGGAAGAGACCCAGTACTTC
size: few; J: TRBJ2-7; D: TRBD2; V: TRBV27; CDR3: CASRGGLGRDEQYF; DNA: TGTGCCAGCCGGGGGGGGCTCGGCCGGGACGAGCAGTACTTC
size: few; J: TRBJ1-2; D: TRBD1; V: TRBV7-9; CDR3: CASSRDREGYTF; DNA: TGTGCCAGCAGCCGGGACAGGGAGGGCTACACCTTC
size: few; J: TRBJ2-1; D: NA; V: TRBV30; CDR3: CAWTLPDNEQFF; DNA: TGTGCCTGGACCCTGCCGGACAATGAGCAGTTCTTC
size: few; J: TRBJ1-2; D: NA; V: TRBV27; CDR3: CASRTLEGPIGYGYTF; DNA: TGTGCCAGCAGAACCCTGGAGGGGCCCATCGGCTATGGCTACACCTTC
size: few; J: TRBJ2-7; D: TRBD2; V: TRBV28; CDR3: CASSFSAGVTYEQYF; DNA: TGTGCCAGCAGTTTCTCAGCGGGAGTGACCTACGAGCAGTACTTC
size: NA; J: TRBJ1-6; D: TRBD1; V: TRBV5-1; CDR3: CASSGSGTAYSPLHF; DNA: TGCGCCAGCAGCGGATCCGGGACAGCCTATTCACCCCTCCACTTT
size: few; J: TRBJ1-1; D: TRBD1; V: TRBV18; CDR3: CASSPDRVEAFF; DNA: TGTGCCAGCTCACCGGACAGGGTTGAAGCTTTCTTT
size: few; J: TRBJ2-7; D: NA; V: TRBV19; CDR3: CASSNKGHHEQYF; DNA: TGTGCCAGTAGTAATAAGGGGCACCACGAGCAGTACTTC
size: NA; J: TRBJ2-3; D: NA; V: TRBV4-3; CDR3: CASSQDLPTPFRTTQYF; DNA: TGCGCCAGCAGCCAAGATCTTCCGACACCCTTTCGTACTACGCAGTATTTT
size: few; J: TRBJ2-1; D: TRBD1; V: TRBV9; CDR3: CASGVRTGGHLSSYNEQFF; DNA: TGTGCCAGCGGGGTCCGCACAGGGGGCCACTTGAGCTCCTACAATGAGCAGTTCTTC
size: NA; J: TRBJ1-6; D: TRBD1; V: TRBV14; CDR3: CASSQLGQSNSPLHF; DNA: TGTGCCAGCAGCCAACTGGGACAGTCTAATTCACCCCTCCACTTT
size: few; J: TRBJ2-6; D: TRBD1; V: TRBV28; CDR3: CASSPGTVRSGANVLTF; DNA: TGTGCCAGCAGTCCCGGGACAGTGCGCTCTGGGGCCAACGTCCTGACTTTC
size: few; J: TRBJ2-4; D: TRBD2; V: TRBV5-1; CDR3: CASSPPPERGGPLAKNIQYF; DNA: TGCGCCAGCAGCCCACCACCGGAGCGGGGGGGACCACTAGCCAAAAACATTCAGTACTTC
size: few; J: TRBJ2-3; D: NA; V: TRBV5-1; CDR3: CASSYGGMTDTQYF; DNA: TGCGCCAGCAGCTATGGCGGGATGACAGATACGCAGTATTTT
size: few; J: TRBJ2-7; D: NA; V: TRBV30; CDR3: CAWLRPSSYEQYF; DNA: TGTGCCTGGCTCAGGCCCAGCTCCTACGAGCAGTACTTC
size: NA; J: TRBJ2-7; D: NA; V: TRBV15; CDR3: CATSRDLEGHRRSYEQYF; DNA: TGTGCCACCAGCAGAGATTTAGAGGGACACCGGCGTTCCTACGAGCAGTACTTC
size: NA; J: TRBJ2-5; D: NA; V: TRBV11-2; CDR3: CASSLGVKETQYF; DNA: TGTGCCAGCAGCTTAGGAGTAAAAGAGACCCAGTACTTC
size: NA; J: TRBJ2-1; D: TRBD2; V: TRBV28; CDR3: CASSFSLAGFDEQFF; DNA: TGTGCCAGCAGTTTTTCCCTAGCGGGATTCGATGAGCAGTTCTTC
size: few; J: TRBJ2-3; D: NA; V: TRBV28; CDR3: CASSSPTGSPYTQYF; DNA: TGTGCCAGCAGTTCACCAACAGGGTCCCCATATACGCAGTATTTT
size: NA; J: TRBJ2-1; D: TRBD2; V: TRBV5-1; CDR3: CASSLGAGYLVPFF; DNA: TGCGCCAGCAGCTTGGGAGCGGGGTATTTGGTTCCGTTCTTC
size: NA; J: TRBJ1-6; D: TRBD1; V: TRBV6-5; CDR3: CASSPGGSPLHF; DNA: TGTGCCAGCAGTCCAGGGGGTTCACCCCTCCACTTT
size: NA; J: TRBJ2-3; D: NA; V: TRBV4-3; CDR3: CASSQEGRTDTQYF; DNA: TGCGCCAGCAGCCAAGAGGGCCGCACAGATACGCAGTATTTT
size: NA; J: TRBJ2-7; D: NA; V: TRBV30; CDR3: CAWGRDRFSSYEQYF; DNA: TGTGCCTGGGGCCGCGACAGGTTTAGCTCCTACGAGCAGTACTTC
size: NA; J: TRBJ1-1; D: TRBD1; V: TRBV5-1; CDR3: CASSLVVGTDGNTEAFF; DNA: TGCGCCAGCAGCTTGGTCGTAGGGACAGATGGAAACACTGAAGCTTTCTTT
size: few; J: TRBJ1-5; D: TRBD1; V: TRBV7-9; CDR3: CASSFGTDQPQHF; DNA: TGTGCCAGCAGCTTCGGGACAGATCAGCCCCAGCATTTT
size: NA; J: TRBJ1-5; D: TRBD1; V: TRBV28; CDR3: CASRLDRVRNQPQHF; DNA: TGTGCCAGCAGACTGGACAGGGTTCGCAATCAGCCCCAGCATTTT
size: few; J: TRBJ2-1; D: NA; V: TRBV5-1; CDR3: CASSNGGTGNEQFF; DNA: TGCGCCAGCAGCAACGGGGGTACGGGGAATGAGCAGTTCTTC
size: NA; J: TRBJ1-3; D: NA; V: TRBV13; CDR3: CASSRQNTIYF; DNA: TGTGCCAGCAGCAGACAAAACACCATATATTTT
size: NA; J: TRBJ2-5; D: TRBD1; V: TRBV27; CDR3: CASSLWTGLYQETQYF; DNA: TGTGCCAGCAGTTTGTGGACAGGCCTGTACCAAGAGACCCAGTACTTC
size: few; J: TRBJ1-2; D: TRBD1; V: TRBV19; CDR3: CASSRTGANYGYTF; DNA: TGTGCCAGTAGCCGGACAGGAGCTAACTATGGCTACACCTTC
size: few; J: TRBJ2-1; D: TRBD2; V: TRBV11-2; CDR3: CASSSTSGSSYNEQFF; DNA: TGTGCCAGCAGCTCGACTAGCGGGAGTTCCTACAATGAGCAGTTCTTC
size: few; J: TRBJ2-3; D: TRBD2; V: TRBV4-3; CDR3: CASSQVAGGPNTQYF; DNA: TGCGCCAGCAGCCAAGTAGCGGGAGGGCCAAATACGCAGTATTTT
size: NA; J: TRBJ1-2; D: NA; V: TRBV28; CDR3: CASSSRLTANYGYTF; DNA: TGTGCCAGCAGTTCCCGATTGACAGCTAACTATGGCTACACCTTC
size: few; J: TRBJ1-1; D: NA; V: TRBV29-1; CDR3: CSVIDQQGYSEAFF; DNA: TGCAGCGTGATTGACCAGCAGGGTTACTCTGAAGCTTTCTTT
size: NA; J: TRBJ2-7; D: NA; V: TRBV20-1; CDR3: CSATGSYEQYF; DNA: TGCAGTGCAACCGGGTCGTACGAGCAGTACTTC
size: NA; J: TRBJ2-7; D: NA; V: TRBV2; CDR3: CASSERSYEQYF; DNA: TGTGCCAGCAGTGAACGTTCCTACGAGCAGTACTTC
size: NA; J: TRBJ2-5; D: TRBD2; V: TRBV28; CDR3: CASSLGRGGETQYF; DNA: TGTGCCAGCAGTTTAGGGAGGGGAGGAGAGACCCAGTACTTC
size: few; J: TRBJ2-2; D: NA; V: TRBV11-2; CDR3: CASSLRTQRGGELFF; DNA: TGTGCCAGCAGCTTACGCACCCAGCGAGGAGGGGAGCTGTTTTTT
size: NA; J: TRBJ2-5; D: NA; V: TRBV29-1; CDR3: CSVSGRTSETQYF; DNA: TGCAGCGTTTCGGGGAGGACCTCGGAGACCCAGTACTTC
size: NA; J: TRBJ2-7; D: TRBD2; V: TRBV19; CDR3: CASSNPLLLGGNEQYF; DNA: TGTGCCAGTAGTAATCCCCTCCTTCTGGGGGGGAACGAGCAGTACTTC
size: NA; J: TRBJ2-3; D: NA; V: TRBV7-2; CDR3: CASKNAGWGTDTQYF; DNA: TGTGCCAGCAAGAACGCGGGATGGGGGACAGATACGCAGTATTTT
size: few; J: TRBJ2-3; D: NA; V: TRBV21-1; CDR3: CASSKSGTSGTSTDTQYF; DNA: TGTGCCAGCAGCAAATCGGGGACTAGCGGAACTAGCACAGATACGCAGTATTTT
size: NA; J: TRBJ2-1; D: TRBD2; V: TRBV10-3; CDR3: CAISEGSGGAEQFF; DNA: TGTGCCATCAGTGAGGGTAGCGGGGGGGCCGAGCAGTTCTTC
size: few; J: TRBJ2-7; D: TRBD1; V: TRBV4-3; CDR3: CASSQGGGQGDYEQYF; DNA: TGCGCCAGCAGCCAAGGGGGGGGACAGGGGGACTACGAGCAGTACTTC
size: NA; J: TRBJ2-1; D: NA; V: TRBV30; CDR3: CAWSGQSSYNEQFF; DNA: TGTGCCTGGAGTGGACAGTCTAGCTACAATGAGCAGTTCTTC
size: NA; J: TRBJ1-5; D: TRBD1; V: TRBV28; CDR3: CASSQDRGNQPQHF; DNA: TGTGCCAGCAGCCAAGACAGGGGCAATCAGCCCCAGCATTTT
size: NA; J: TRBJ2-7; D: NA; V: TRBV30; CDR3: CAWSYQGYEQYF; DNA: TGTGCCTGGAGTTACCAGGGGTACGAGCAGTACTTC